This T cell receptor (beta chain) emerged from a study of cytomegalovirus exposure and HLA in healthy donors. On this clone itself: Its specificity is unknown.

Study results and caveats: Trimming of TCR beta V- and J-genes showed a link, identified in a later analysis, to a missense DCLRE1C variant. In all likelihood, a cluster of highly shared sequence variants was a sequencing artifact.

V was shortened by 1 base and J by 1 base, with 6 bases between the two germline ends. Per the germline V gene, CDR1 is SGHRS and CDR2 is YFSETQ. The CDR3 is made up of 13 amino acids. The PCR contained 60 Vbeta and 13 Jbeta primers. Some clones are missing from TCRdb's copy, which holds only in-frame ones; the method was immunoSEQ multiplex PCR. The sample includes about 120,000 clones, about 8.6% of them seen just once. The TCR comes from a woman aged 40 to 50 in good health and CMV-seropositive. V and J are TRBV5-1 and TRBJ2-7, with a tentative D call TRBD1 (6 bases). Sequencing was done on a sample of PBMCs. Here the CDR3 DNA reads TGCGCCAGCAGCTTGACAGGGTCCTACGAGCAGTACTTC. The encoded protein is CASSLTGSYEQYF.